This TCR beta chain is drawn from a study of human T cells and chemical hapten exposure. Findings and limits, study-wide: In comparison with controls, expanded TCRs gave rise to a significantly larger number of large CDR3 similarity clusters. Unchanged with DPC sensitization were TCRs above 1 in 1000 frequency.

Time point described: patch test 1, 2 weeks after DPC sensitization. As for treatment: therapeutic diphenylcyclopropenone sensitization with weekly scalp DPC. Each donor was an alopecia patient between 18 and 70 years of age who qualified for DPC. The CDR3 runs to 13 residues. The germline CDR1 and CDR2 sequences are MDHEN and SYDVKM. Trimming pared 6 bases from V and 4 bases from J, leaving 9 bases between. This clonotype was detected many times. Antigen: not known. TCRdb processed the RACE reads anew with MiXCR; each CDR3 protein has one entry. The repertoire holds around 69,000 distinct CDR3 sequences, with approximately 9.4% as singletons.

Sequencing used whole blood, obtained in connection with sensitization to the hapten diphenylcyclopropenone (DPC). This rearrangement joins TRBV28 to TRBJ2-2, with a possible D match to TRBD1 (7 bases). The sequence came from a woman in her 40s with alopecia areata. Some clones in this sample may be carry-over from other donors' samples. CDR3 amino acids: CASRQGGTGELFF. The CDR3 DNA follows: TGTGCCAGCAGGCAGGGGGGCACCGGGGAGCTGTTTTTT. The full variable domain, with the rest looked up from reference TRBV28 and TRBJ2-2, is DVKVTQSSRYLVKRTGEKVFLECVQDMDHENMFWYRQDPGLGLRLIYFSYDVKMKEKGDIPEGYSVSREKKERFSLILESASTNQTSMYLCASRQGGTGELFFGEGSRLTVL.